Listed below are T cell receptor beta chains from one sample, sequenced in a study of Graves' ophthalmopathy and Graves' hyperthyroidism. TCRdb recomputed calls from the multiplex PCR reads with MiXCR, one row per CDR3 protein. The sample consists of roughly 500,000 distinct CDR3 sequences, approximately 15% of them appearing once. The sequencing input was blood. These receptors were taken from a woman in her 30s with Graves' ophthalmopathy. The CDR3 runs from the conserved cysteine through the conserved F or W. The D gene is left open where the match is weak. Expanded clones are given a class, and other clones once, few, many or no size at all.

j_gene: TRBJ2-2
d_gene: .
v_gene: TRBV5-1
abundance: few
CDR3aa: CASSHGTLNTGELFF
CDR3nt: TGCGCCAGCAGCCACGGGACTTTAAACACCGGGGAGCTGTTTTTT

j_gene: TRBJ1-1
d_gene: TRBD1
v_gene: TRBV20-1
abundance: many
CDR3aa: CSAEGGGGNTEAFF
CDR3nt: TGCAGTGCTGAAGGAGGGGGCGGGAACACTGAAGCTTTCTTT

j_gene: TRBJ2-7
d_gene: .
v_gene: TRBV20-1
abundance: many
CDR3aa: CSAREEDNSYEQYF
CDR3nt: TGCAGTGCTAGAGAGGAGGACAACTCCTACGAGCAGTACTTC

j_gene: TRBJ2-2
d_gene: .
v_gene: TRBV4-2
abundance: many
CDR3aa: CASSQGDINTGELFF
CDR3nt: TGTGCCAGCAGCCAAGGTGACATTAACACCGGGGAGCTGTTTTTT

j_gene: TRBJ1-2
d_gene: TRBD1
v_gene: TRBV18
abundance: many
CDR3aa: CASSPKGASYGYTF
CDR3nt: TGTGCCAGCTCACCGAAGGGGGCTAGCTATGGCTACACCTTC

j_gene: TRBJ1-1
d_gene: .
v_gene: TRBV12-3/TRBV12-4
abundance: many
CDR3aa: CASSVNREMNTEAFF
CDR3nt: TGTGCCAGCAGTGTGAACAGGGAGATGAACACTGAAGCTTTCTTT

j_gene: TRBJ1-5
d_gene: .
v_gene: TRBV15
abundance: few
CDR3aa: CATSAMGDSNQPQHF
CDR3nt: TGTGCCACCAGCGCCATGGGGGATAGCAATCAGCCCCAGCATTTT

j_gene: TRBJ2-7
d_gene: TRBD1
v_gene: TRBV7-8
abundance: many
CDR3aa: CASSLAGTVIYEQYF
CDR3nt: TGTGCCAGCAGCTTAGCTGGGACAGTTATCTACGAGCAGTACTTC

j_gene: TRBJ2-2
d_gene: .
v_gene: TRBV12-3/TRBV12-4
abundance: .
CDR3aa: CASSSQGLTGELFF
CDR3nt: TGTGCCAGCAGTTCCCAGGGACTCACCGGGGAGCTGTTTTTT

j_gene: TRBJ2-7
d_gene: TRBD2
v_gene: TRBV7-8
abundance: many
CDR3aa: CASSSWTSGEYEQYF
CDR3nt: TGTGCCAGCAGCTCTTGGACTAGCGGGGAATACGAGCAGTACTTC

j_gene: TRBJ1-1
d_gene: .
v_gene: TRBV5-1
abundance: many
CDR3aa: CASSLWGLRDTEAFF
CDR3nt: TGCGCCAGCAGCTTGTGGGGGCTCAGGGACACTGAAGCTTTCTTT

j_gene: TRBJ2-7
d_gene: .
v_gene: TRBV28
abundance: few
CDR3aa: CASSIRNWNYEQYF
CDR3nt: TGTGCCAGCTCGATCAGGAATTGGAACTACGAGCAGTACTTC

j_gene: TRBJ2-4
d_gene: .
v_gene: TRBV27
abundance: many
CDR3aa: CAIKADPSAKNIQYF
CDR3nt: TGTGCCATCAAAGCGGACCCTTCGGCCAAAAACATTCAGTACTTC

j_gene: TRBJ1-1
d_gene: .
v_gene: TRBV27
abundance: many
CDR3aa: CASSLTEIVMNTEAFF
CDR3nt: TGTGCCAGCAGTTTAACAGAGATCGTAATGAACACTGAAGCTTTCTTT

j_gene: TRBJ2-7
d_gene: TRBD2
v_gene: TRBV20-1
abundance: many
CDR3aa: CSASGRKVGEQYF
CDR3nt: TGCAGTGCAAGCGGGAGGAAGGTGGGGGAGCAGTACTTC

j_gene: TRBJ2-5
d_gene: TRBD2
v_gene: TRBV6-1
abundance: .
CDR3aa: CASSVLAGGEETQYF
CDR3nt: TGTGCCAGCAGCGTGCTTGCGGGAGGTGAAGAGACCCAGTACTTC

j_gene: TRBJ2-5
d_gene: .
v_gene: TRBV5-1
abundance: many
CDR3aa: CASSLDGGQTQYF
CDR3nt: TGCGCCAGCAGCTTGGATGGGGGACAGACCCAGTACTTC

j_gene: TRBJ1-5
d_gene: .
v_gene: TRBV29-1
abundance: many
CDR3aa: CSVTGTDHNQPQHF
CDR3nt: TGCAGCGTTACTGGGACCGACCACAATCAGCCCCAGCATTTT

j_gene: TRBJ2-4
d_gene: .
v_gene: TRBV7-2
abundance: many
CDR3aa: CASSLAGAAHIQYF
CDR3nt: TGTGCCAGCAGCTTAGCTGGAGCAGCACACATTCAGTACTTC

j_gene: TRBJ1-3
d_gene: .
v_gene: TRBV12-3/TRBV12-4
abundance: many
CDR3aa: CASWGNSGNTIYF
CDR3nt: TGTGCCAGCTGGGGGAACTCTGGAAACACCATATATTTT